The present T cell receptor (beta chain) was sequenced within a study of CD8 T cell repertoires and HIV-1 epitope variants. In the study overall: Autologous T cell-negative cells served as antigen-presenting cells in equal numbers.

The CDR3 is made up of 14 amino acids. Per the germline V gene, CDR1 is MNHEY and CDR2 is SVGAGI. V dropped 5 bases and J dropped 0 bases, with 11 bases sitting between them. A word on this clone: Its antigen is unknown.

TCR beta CDR3 was sequenced at survey depth on immunoSEQ. Sequencing was performed with immunoSEQ multiplex PCR; in TCRdb, only in-frame clones are kept and a portion is missing. This sample carries 7,300 or so clones, around 62% of them seen once, and the ten largest clones take about 41%. J is TRBJ2-7 and V is TRBV6-5; possibly TRBD1 for D (5 bases). The receptor was isolated from a male donor with HIV. Sequencing was carried out using cultured CD8+ T cells derived from PBMCs. The CDR3: CASSDQGSSYEQYF. CDR3 DNA sequence: TGTGCCAGCAGTGATCAGGGAAGCTCCTACGAGCAGTACTTC.